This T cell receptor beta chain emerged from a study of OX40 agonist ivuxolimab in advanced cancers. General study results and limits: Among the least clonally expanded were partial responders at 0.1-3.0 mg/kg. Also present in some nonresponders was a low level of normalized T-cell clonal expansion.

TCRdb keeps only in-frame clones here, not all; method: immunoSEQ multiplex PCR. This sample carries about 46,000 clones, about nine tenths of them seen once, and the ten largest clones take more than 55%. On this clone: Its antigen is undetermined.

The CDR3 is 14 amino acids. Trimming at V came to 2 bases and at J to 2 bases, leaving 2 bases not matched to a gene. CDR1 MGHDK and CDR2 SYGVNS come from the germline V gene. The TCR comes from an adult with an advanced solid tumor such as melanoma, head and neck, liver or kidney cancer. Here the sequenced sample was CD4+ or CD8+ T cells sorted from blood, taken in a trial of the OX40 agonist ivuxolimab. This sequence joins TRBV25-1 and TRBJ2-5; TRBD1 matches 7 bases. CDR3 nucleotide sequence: TGTGCCAGCAGTGAAAGGGGACAGCAAGAGACCCAGTACTTC. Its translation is CASSERGQQETQYF.